The 30 T cell receptor beta chains listed next were all sequenced from one sample in a study of TIL therapy for anti-PD-1-resistant metastatic lung cancer. Sequencing used immunoSEQ v3. Using immunoSEQ multiplex PCR, the repertoire was profiled, and TCRdb retains in-frame clones only, with some absent. The data show under 8,000 clones, 66% seen once. Time point specified: pre-treatment sample, taken before nivolumab and TIL therapy. The tumor samples were excised metastases, mostly pleural nodules or supraclavicular lymph nodes. Sequencing used tumor tissue, obtained at baseline. All receptors derive from a person aged 25 to 85 with non-small cell lung cancer.

The V gene is TRBV4-2, the J gene TRBJ1-1; the match to TRBD1 covers 9 bases. Germline assignment: CDR1 LGHNA and CDR2 YNFKEQ. This CDR3 region has 17 residues. The J segment lost 1 base and the V segment lost 2 bases, leaving 8 bases of the junction unmatched. The CDR3 nucleotides are TGTGCCAGCAGCCAACTCGGGACAGGGTTCGCGAACACTGAAGCTTTCTTT. Residues: CASSQLGTGFANTEAFF.

The J gene is TRBJ2-2, the V gene TRBV2; D is undetermined. Trimming cost V 3 bases and J 6 bases, with 2 bases left between them. The CDR3 runs 11 residues. Looked up from germline, CDR1 is SNHLY and CDR2 is FYNNEI. CDR3 sequence: CASSEPGELFF. The CDR3 DNA sequence: TGTGCCAGCAGTGAGCCCGGGGAGCTGTTTTTT.

The chain recombines TRBV10-2 with TRBJ1-2; no firm D call. V lost 4 bases and J lost 4, with 13 bases in between. The CDR3 length is 14 residues. Germline CDR1 and CDR2: WSHSY and SAAADI. CDR3 region: CASSVALRTYGYTF. CDR3 DNA: TGCGCCAGCAGTGTCGCACTCCGGACCTATGGCTACACCTTC.

The chain is built from TRBV9 and TRBJ2-1, with D perhaps TRBD1 or TRBD2 (5 bases each). CDR1 SGDLS and CDR2 YYNGEE come from the germline V gene. The CDR3 is 15 amino acids. Trimming left V 0 bases short and J 4 bases short, with 11 bases between. The CDR3 reads CASSVAGAGYNEQFF. The CDR3 coding sequence is TGTGCCAGCAGCGTAGCTGGGGCGGGTTACAATGAGCAGTTCTTC.

This clone is judged medium-sized. The chain couples TRBV5-1 to TRBJ2-7; 9 nucleotides align to TRBD2. J was trimmed by 0 bases and V by 3 bases; bases with no gene match: 1. The CDR3 is 14 amino acids. Germline values: CDR1 SGHRS, CDR2 YFSETQ. DNA of the CDR3: TGCGCCAGCAGCTCGGGACTAGCCTCCTACGAGCAGTACTTC. Translating gives CASSSGLASYEQYF.

The genes are TRBV3-1 (or the pseudogene TRBV3-2) and TRBJ2-3; 9 bases agree with TRBD2. The CDR3 spans 16 residues. Looked up from germline, CDR1 is LGHDT and CDR2 is YNNKEL (reference sequence). The junction had 7 bases not matched to a gene; V was cut back by 0 bases and J by 6 bases. CDR3 nucleotide sequence: TGTGCCAGCAGCCAAGATCGTCTAGCGGGATCGGATACGCAGTATTTT. Translated: CASSQDRLAGSDTQYF.

This chain connects TRBV4-1 to TRBJ2-7; TRBD2 aligns across 10 bases. J gave up 3 bases and V 3 bases, and 8 bases lay outside the gene matches. Germline-derived CDR1 and CDR2 are MGHRA and YSYEKL. This CDR3 is 16 amino acids long. CDR3 in amino acids: CASSQVGTSEIYEQYF. For the CDR3, the DNA is TGCGCCAGCAGCCAGGTGGGGACTAGCGAGATCTACGAGCAGTACTTC.

This clone qualifies as medium-sized (0.01 to 0.1%). The CDR3 region is CASRRPGDYGNTIYF. As DNA, the CDR3 is TGTGCCAGCAGGCGCCCGGGGGATTATGGAAACACCATATATTTT. The chain links TRBV6-5 to TRBJ1-3, with D perhaps matching TRBD1 (5 bases). This CDR3 contains 15 residues. Looked up from germline, CDR1 is MNHEY and CDR2 is SVGAGI. Trimming removed 6 bases from V and 3 bases from J, with 15 bases in between.

This clone appeared a few times. This chain joins TRBV9 and TRBJ1-2; 12 positions agree with TRBD1. Losses at the gene ends were 0 bases for V and 0 bases for J; bases not matched to a gene: 24. The germline gives CDR1 SGDLS, CDR2 YYNGEE. The length of the CDR3 is 24 residues. CDR3 nucleotide sequence: TGTGCCAGCAGCGTAGGAATAGCATCCGGGACAGGGGGCGTATGGCTTTCCACTAACTATGGCTACACCTTC. It yields the protein CASSVGIASGTGGVWLSTNYGYTF.

The V and J genes are TRBV9 and TRBJ1-3; D is uncertain. Per germline, CDR1 SGDLS and CDR2 YYNGEE. The CDR3 sequence is 17 residues long. The V and J ends lost 0 bases and 3 bases respectively, with 16 bases between them. CDR3 residues: CASSVDLGGPLGNTIYF. DNA of the CDR3: TGTGCCAGCAGCGTAGACCTCGGAGGGCCTCTTGGAAACACCATATATTTT.

This clone was seen just once. This chain joins TRBV6-2 or TRBV6-3 and TRBJ2-3; maybe TRBD2 (6 bases). This CDR3 has 17 residues. V was trimmed by 2 bases and J by 5 bases, leaving 20 bases between them. Germline V gene lookup returns CDR1 MNHEY and CDR2 SVGEGT. CDR3 bases: TGTGCCAGCAGTTACGATCCTCATACGGGAGAAAGAGATACGCAGTATTTT. Translation: CASSYDPHTGERDTQYF.

The sample holds a few counts of this clone. The chain carries TRBV30 and TRBJ1-6; D is possibly TRBD1 (5 bases). V lost 1 base, J lost 5 bases, and 9 bases lay in between. Germline assignment: CDR1 GTSNPN and CDR2 SVGIG (reference sequence). This CDR3 has 14 residues. The CDR3 bases are TGTGCCTGGAGTGCCGGACAAGATAATTCACCCCTCCACTTT. It is translated as CAWSAGQDNSPLHF.

V usage is TRBV5-1 and J usage is TRBJ1-2; 7 bases are a match to TRBD1. V trimming: 0 bases; J trimming: 3 bases; junction bases outside the gene matches: 8. Per germline, CDR1 SGHRS and CDR2 YFSETQ. The CDR3 length is 16 residues. Here the CDR3 reads CASSLAGTVGHYGYTF. The CDR3 region has the DNA TGCGCCAGCAGCTTGGCCGGGACAGTCGGCCACTATGGCTACACCTTC.

This chain joins TRBV19 and TRBJ2-5; TRBD1 matches 8 bases. The J segment lost 5 bases and the V segment lost 6 bases, leaving 11 bases of the junction unmatched. CDR1 LNHDA and CDR2 SQIVND come from the germline V gene (reference sequence). The CDR3 runs 15 residues. This CDR3 reads CASRLRGLGVETQYF. CDR3 DNA: TGTGCCAGTAGACTCAGGGGGCTCGGGGTGGAGACCCAGTACTTC. Variable domain in full (rest from reference TRBV19 and TRBJ2-5): DGGITQSPKYLFRKEGQNVTLSCEQNLNHDAMYWYRQDPGQGLRLIYYSQIVNDFQKGDIAEGYSVSREKKESFPLTVTSAQKNPTAFYLCASRLRGLGVETQYFGPGTRLLVL.

The chain uses TRBV4-3 and TRBJ2-2; D is possibly TRBD2 (7 bases). Trimming pared 7 bases from V and 4 bases from J, leaving 16 bases between. Germline loops: CDR1 LGHNA, CDR2 YSLEER. CDR3 length: 15 amino acids. This CDR3 reads CASKEGGRGTGELFF. For the CDR3, the DNA is TGCGCCAGCAAGGAGGGGGGGAGGGGCACCGGGGAGCTGTTTTTT.

The V call is TRBV27, the J call TRBJ2-7, with D perhaps matching TRBD1 or TRBD2 (6 bases each). Germline V gene lookup returns CDR1 MNHEY and CDR2 SMNVEV (reference sequence). This CDR3 region has 15 residues. Between the trimmed V and J ends, which lost 6 bases and 3 bases, there was a span of 18 bases. The CDR3 DNA reads TGTGCCAGCAGCTTAGAAGGGGGGTTCTACTACGAGCAGTACTTC. Translation gives CASSLEGGFYYEQYF.

This chain uses TRBV7-9 with TRBJ2-1, with D uncertain. The CDR3 totals 13 residues. The V gene lost 5 bases and the J gene lost 8 bases, with 13 bases spanning the gap. The germline CDR1 and CDR2 sequences are SEHNR and FQNEAQ (reference sequence). For the CDR3, the DNA is TGTGCCAGCAGCCCAGGTGGTTTGGATGAGCAGTTCTTC. Translation: CASSPGGLDEQFF. Complete variable domain (other parts from reference TRBV7-9 and TRBJ2-1): DTGVSQNPRHKITKRGQNVTFRCDPISEHNRLYWYRQTLGQGPEFLTYFQNEAQLEKSRLLSDRFSAERPKGSFSTLEIQRTEQGDSAMYLCASSPGGLDEQFFGPGTRLTVL.

The genes are TRBV27 and TRBJ2-7, with 8 bases that match TRBD1. The CDR3 consists of 17 residues. Trimming took 1 base from V and 3 from J; bases not matched to a gene: 11. The germline CDR1 and CDR2 sequences are MNHEY and SMNVEV (reference sequence). This CDR3 reads CASSLFGQGAYGYEQYF. Written as DNA, the CDR3 is TGTGCCAGCAGTTTATTTGGGCAGGGGGCTTATGGCTACGAGCAGTACTTC.

This clone occurred a few times. The CDR3 DNA reads as TGTGCCAGCAGCCACCGGGGACAGGGGGCGGGAGGAGAAGCTTTCTTT. It yields the protein CASSHRGQGAGGEAFF. The chain recombines TRBV3-1 (or the pseudogene TRBV3-2) with TRBJ1-1; the match to TRBD1 covers 12 bases. The CDR3 length is 16 residues. CDR1 is LGHDT and CDR2 is YNNKEL in the germline V gene (reference sequence). With 3 bases clipped from V and 8 bases from J, the junction kept 10 bases outside the gene matches.

V usage is TRBV3-1 (or the pseudogene TRBV3-2) and J usage is TRBJ1-1, with unresolved D. The V gene lost 1 base and the J gene lost 0 bases, with 9 bases spanning the gap. The CDR3 is 15 amino acids. The V gene's germline CDR1 is LGHDT and CDR2 YNNKEL (reference sequence). CDR3 DNA: TGTGCCAGCAGCCAAGTAAGGGTCTTGAACACTGAAGCTTTCTTT. Its protein product is CASSQVRVLNTEAFF.

The V and J genes are TRBV27 and TRBJ1-4; D gene ambiguous. The CDR3 totals 13 residues. Trimming stripped 3 bases from V and 7 bases from J, with 9 bases between. CDR1 MNHEY and CDR2 SMNVEV come from the germline V gene (reference sequence). DNA for the CDR3: TGTGCCAGCAGTTTTTCTGGGAGTGAAAAACTGTTTTTT. It is translated as CASSFSGSEKLFF.

The chain combines TRBV6-6 with TRBJ1-2; 7 nucleotides match TRBD1. This CDR3 comprises 14 residues. Trimming cost V 5 bases and J 5 bases; bases outside gene matches: 8. The V gene's germline CDR1 is MNHNY and CDR2 SVGAGI (reference sequence). Here the CDR3 reads CASSPDRERYGYTF. The DNA for the CDR3 is TGTGCCAGCAGTCCCGACAGGGAACGGTATGGCTACACCTTC.

This clone has more than one count but fewer than ten. The CDR3 is CACPGLVDEQYF. For the CDR3, the DNA is TGTGCCTGCCCTGGACTAGTCGACGAGCAGTACTTC. V is TRBV30 and J is TRBJ2-7, with 7 nucleotides matching TRBD2. Trimming at V came to 6 bases and at J to 5 bases, leaving 7 bases not matched to a gene. Germline V gene data show CDR1 as GTSNPN and CDR2 as SVGIG (reference sequence). The CDR3 has 12 residues.

The chain employs TRBV20-1 and TRBJ2-7; D gene unclear. V was clipped by 3 bases and J by 0 bases, with 6 bases between them. Germline V gene data show CDR1 as DFQATT and CDR2 as SNEGSKA (reference sequence). This CDR3 contains 12 residues. CDR3 sequence (DNA): TGCAGTGCTAGTGCTGCCTCCTACGAGCAGTACTTC. It translates to CSASAASYEQYF.

This clone was picked up a small number of times. This chain uses TRBV4-2 with TRBJ1-5; tentatively, D is TRBD1 (5 bases). V was shortened by 0 bases and J by 1 base, with 10 bases between the two germline ends. The CDR3 spans 16 residues. Per germline, CDR1 LGHNA and CDR2 YNFKEQ. The CDR3 coding sequence is TGTGCCAGCAGCCAAGAAGGGGTGGCCAGCAATCAGCCCCAGCATTTT. This encodes CASSQEGVASNQPQHF.

V gene TRBV11-3 combines with J gene TRBJ2-3, with D tentatively TRBD1 (6 bases). Germline-derived CDR1 and CDR2 are SGHNT and YENEEA. The CDR3 loop spans 14 amino acids. Trimming shortened V by 5 bases and J by 2 bases, and 11 bases separated the two germline ends. CDR3 loop: CASSLQGYTDTQYF. The CDR3 bases are TGTGCCAGCAGCCTACAGGGCTACACAGATACGCAGTATTTT.

The chain is built from TRBV30 and TRBJ1-2, with D unresolved. Looked up from germline, CDR1 is GTSNPN and CDR2 is SVGIG (reference sequence). This CDR3 has 11 amino acids. Trimming removed 2 bases at V and 8 bases at J, with 9 bases between. DNA for the CDR3: TGTGCCTGGAGTAAGCCAGGAGGCTACACCTTC. Translation gives CAWSKPGGYTF.

The rearrangement links TRBV20-1 to TRBJ1-4; TRBD1 matches at 7 bases. CDR3 length equals 15 residues. With 3 bases clipped from V and 7 bases from J, the junction kept 11 bases outside the gene matches. The V gene's germline CDR1 is DFQATT and CDR2 SNEGSKA (reference sequence). CDR3 in DNA: TGCAGTGCTAGTTTTGGAAGGGACAGCCTTGAAAAACTGTTTTTT. Encoded protein: CSASFGRDSLEKLFF.

The J gene is TRBJ2-7, the V gene TRBV27; the D gene is possibly TRBD1 (5 bases). In germline, CDR1 is MNHEY, CDR2 SMNVEV (reference sequence). The germline V and J ends were trimmed by 0 bases and 2 bases, with 8 bases remaining between them. The CDR3 is made up of 14 amino acids. CDR3: CASSLSSGPYEQYF. The CDR3 DNA is TGTGCCAGCAGTTTATCGTCAGGGCCCTACGAGCAGTACTTC.

The gene calls are TRBV4-2 and TRBJ2-7, with D unclear. Germline loops: CDR1 LGHNA, CDR2 YNFKEQ. The CDR3 sequence is 13 residues long. Trimming stripped 0 bases from V and 2 bases from J, with 5 bases between. The CDR3 here is CASSQDLTYEQYV. In DNA, the CDR3 is TGTGCCAGCAGCCAAGATCTCACCTACGAGCAGTACGTC.